This TCR beta chain was retrieved from a study of cytomegalovirus exposure and HLA in healthy donors. General study findings and limits: Accurate prediction of HLA-A and HLA-B alleles (for most subjects) was reportedly achieved from TCR beta sequences.

Of note for this clone: Antigen unknown.

This CDR3 is built from 15 residues. V shed 3 bases and J 6 bases; nucleotides not matched to a gene: 5. Germline values: CDR1 LNHDA, CDR2 SQIVND (reference sequence). The PCR contained 60 Vbeta and 13 Jbeta primers. Sequencing was performed with immunoSEQ multiplex PCR; in TCRdb, only in-frame clones are kept and a portion is missing. The profile covers around 150,000 clones, with about 68% appearing a single time and over 1.5% taken by the ten largest. This receptor was obtained from a human donor in good health. This chain joins TRBV19 and TRBJ2-1, with 10 bases identical to TRBD1. The sample comprised PBMCs. In nucleotides, the CDR3 is TGTGCCAGTAGTATCACCGGGACAGGGGCCAATGAGCAGTTCTTC. Translating gives CASSITGTGANEQFF.